This TCR beta chain was recorded in a study of blood T cell repertoires in COVID-19. In the study overall: Sites in the United States, Italy and Spain provided acute and convalescent COVID-19 samples. T cells, B-cell-depleted T cells, or PBMCs supplied cDNA or gDNA.

The CDR3 totals 13 residues. Trimming cost V 8 bases and J 0 bases, with 9 bases left between them. CDR1 and CDR2 (germline): SGHTS, YDEGEE. In the authors' workflow: Reference gene primers were amplified, and this amplification served to estimate nucleated cell counts. TCRdb's table, derived via immunoSEQ multiplex PCR, lists solely in-frame clones and lacks some. That table supplies the V and J calls and clone size; D and trimming were determined from the DNA. The data contain around 260,000 clones, around 87% of them seen just once; the ten biggest clones take up about 2.1%. The chain couples TRBV5-8 to TRBJ2-1, with D maybe TRBD2 (5 bases). The specimen was peripheral blood. The TCR sequence derives from a woman aged 45-65 years with acute or convalescent COVID-19. Written as DNA, the CDR3 is TGTGCCAGGACGGGAAGCTCCTACAATGAGCAGTTCTTC. Amino acid sequence: CARTGSSYNEQFF.